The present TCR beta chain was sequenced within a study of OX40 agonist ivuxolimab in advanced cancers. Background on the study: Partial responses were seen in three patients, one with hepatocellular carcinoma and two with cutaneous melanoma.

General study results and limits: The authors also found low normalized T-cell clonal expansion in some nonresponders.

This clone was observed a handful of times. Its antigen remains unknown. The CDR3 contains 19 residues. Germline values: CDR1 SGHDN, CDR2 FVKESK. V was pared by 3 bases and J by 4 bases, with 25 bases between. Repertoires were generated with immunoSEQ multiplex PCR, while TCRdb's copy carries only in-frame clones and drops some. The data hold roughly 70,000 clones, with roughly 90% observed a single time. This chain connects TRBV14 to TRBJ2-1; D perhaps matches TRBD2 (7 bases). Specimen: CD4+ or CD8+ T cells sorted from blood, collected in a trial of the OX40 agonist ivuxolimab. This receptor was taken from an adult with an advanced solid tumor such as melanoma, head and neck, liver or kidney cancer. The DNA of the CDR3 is TGTGCCAGCAGCCACGGGAGGAGGTCTTGGCGGGGGCAGTACAATGAGCAGTTCTTC. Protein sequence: CASSHGRRSWRGQYNEQFF.